The 31 T cell receptor beta chains below come from one sample, sequenced in a study of radiation and T cells in renal cell carcinoma. Sequenced by immunoSEQ multiplex PCR; TCRdb stores in-frame clones only, minus some. The table shows around 140,000 clones, with approximately 87% occurring only once. Sample time point: baseline pretreatment blood. Treatment here: 15 Gy SBRT to primary tumor, nephrectomy 4 weeks later. Sequencing used blood, obtained from a patient whose treatment included radiotherapy and nephrectomy. All receptors come from a woman aged 45 to 65 with renal cell carcinoma.

V and J are TRBV5-6 and TRBJ2-2, with 11 bases that match TRBD2. V was pared by 0 bases and J by 4 bases, with 8 bases of the junction left unmatched. Germline CDR1 is SGHDT and CDR2 is YYEEEE. This CDR3 is 18 amino acids long. DNA for the CDR3: TGTGCCAGCAGCTTGGTTGGTAGCGGGAGGGCGAGCACCGGGGAGCTGTTTTTT. Protein product: CASSLVGSGRASTGELFF.

The V call is TRBV30, the J call TRBJ1-1; 8 bases are shared with TRBD1. Trimming cost V 2 bases and J 8 bases; bases outside gene matches: 4. There are 12 residues in the CDR3. CDR1 is GTSNPN, CDR2 SVGIG, per germline (reference sequence). CDR3 sequence reads: CAWSRDRFEAFF. CDR3 nucleotide sequence: TGTGCCTGGAGTCGGGACAGGTTCGAAGCTTTCTTT.

V usage is TRBV7-9 and J usage is TRBJ2-1; D is uncertain. In germline, CDR1 is SEHNR, CDR2 FQNEAQ (reference sequence). The germline V and J ends were trimmed by 2 bases and 7 bases, with 9 bases remaining between them. The CDR3 contains 13 residues. The CDR3 loop is CASSLNGVNEQFF. The CDR3 DNA reads TGTGCCAGCAGCTTAAACGGCGTTAATGAGCAGTTCTTC.

J is TRBJ2-3 and V is TRBV21-1; the table's D call of TRBD2 was not tested on the DNA. TRBV21-1 is a recognized pseudogene. The CDR3 length is 15 residues. CDR3 DNA sequence: TGTGCCAGCAGCAAAGGCGGGGGGCTGTCAGATACGCAGTATTTT. The encoded protein is CASSKGGGLSDTQYF.

The chain uses TRBV15 and TRBJ2-7, with TRBD1 identical over 7 bases. Germline CDR1 and CDR2: LNHNV and YYDKDF (reference sequence). The CDR3 has 15 residues. The V segment lost 3 bases and the J segment 4 bases; nucleotides outside the gene matches: 9. CDR3 nucleotides: TGTGCCACCAGCAGGGTAGGGGGCATGGTGTACGAGCAGTACTTC. Protein product: CATSRVGGMVYEQYF. The full variable domain, its missing parts supplied by reference TRBV15 and TRBJ2-7, is DAMVIQNPRYQVTQFGKPVTLSCSQTLNHNVMYWYQQKSSQAPKLLFHYYDKDFNNEADTPDNFQSRRPNTSFCFLDIRSPGLGDTAMYLCATSRVGGMVYEQYFGPGTRLTVT.

The gene calls are TRBV7-9 and TRBJ2-4; 7 nucleotides match TRBD1. This CDR3 is built from 19 residues. The germline CDR1 and CDR2 sequences are SEHNR and FQNEAQ (reference sequence). The J segment lost 0 bases and the V segment lost 3 bases, leaving 14 bases of the junction unmatched. CDR3 in amino acids: CASSFGSGQAELAKNIQYF. The DNA for the CDR3 is TGTGCCAGCAGCTTTGGGTCCGGACAGGCGGAACTAGCCAAAAACATTCAGTACTTC. Full variable domain (outside the CDR3, taken from reference TRBV7-9 and TRBJ2-4): DTGVSQNPRHKITKRGQNVTFRCDPISEHNRLYWYRQTLGQGPEFLTYFQNEAQLEKSRLLSDRFSAERPKGSFSTLEIQRTEQGDSAMYLCASSFGSGQAELAKNIQYFGAGTRLSVL.

This clone was observed at least ten times. The chain carries TRBV2 and TRBJ2-7, with D perhaps TRBD2 (6 bases). CDR1 SNHLY and CDR2 FYNNEI come from the germline V gene. This CDR3 contains 11 residues. The V gene lost 1 base and the J gene lost 12 bases, with 10 bases spanning the gap. CDR3 loop: CASSEGLARYF. As DNA, the CDR3 is TGTGCCAGCAGTGAAGGTCTAGCGAGGTACTTC. Looking up the rest from reference TRBV2 and TRBJ2-7 gives the full variable domain: EPEVTQTPSHQVTQMGQEVILRCVPISNHLYFYWYRQILGQKVEFLVSFYNNEISEKSEIFDDQFSVERPDGSNFTLKIRSTKLEDSAMYFCASSEGLARYFGPGTRLTVT.

The CDR3 nucleotides read TGCGCCAGCAGCCAAGTCTGGCCCGACCAGCGATATAGCAATCAGCCCCAGCATTTT. As protein: CASSQVWPDQRYSNQPQHF. The V gene is TRBV4-1, the J gene TRBJ1-5; D remains unclear. The V gene lost 1 base and the J gene lost 0 bases, with 19 bases spanning the gap. The V gene's germline CDR1 is MGHRA and CDR2 YSYEKL. This CDR3 contains 19 residues.

The chain's CDR3 is CASSQGLAGGNYEQYF. DNA for the CDR3: TGCGCCAGCAGCCAAGGACTAGCGGGCGGTAACTACGAGCAGTACTTC. The rearrangement uses TRBV4-3 and TRBJ2-7; 10 nucleotides agree with TRBD2. Germline V gene sequence: CDR1 LGHNA, CDR2 YSLEER. This CDR3 comprises 16 residues. Trimming at V came to 1 base and at J to 3 bases, leaving 6 bases not matched to a gene.

Only a few counts were recorded for this clone. The gene calls are TRBV7-9 and TRBJ1-2; TRBD1 might be the D (6 bases). There are 16 residues in the CDR3. V lost 5 bases to trimming and J lost 0 bases, with 16 bases between them. The V gene's germline CDR1 is SEHNR and CDR2 FQNEAQ (reference sequence). The CDR3 DNA reads TGTGCCAGCAGCCAAAAAGGACAGCCGACTAACTATGGCTACACCTTC. It translates to CASSQKGQPTNYGYTF.

The rearrangement uses TRBV4-3 and TRBJ1-1; D call uncertain. Germline V lookup: CDR1 LGHNA, CDR2 YSLEER. This CDR3 is 13 amino acids long. The germline V and J ends were trimmed by 0 bases and 11 bases, with 13 bases remaining between them. CDR3 DNA: TGCGCCAGCAGCCAAGAGTTTGAAGGAGCGGCTTTCTTT. This sequence encodes CASSQEFEGAAFF.

The V gene is TRBV7-2, the J gene TRBJ2-1, with D uncertain. V shed 1 base and J shed 9 bases, with 7 bases lying between them. CDR1 is SGHTA and CDR2 is FQGNSA in the germline V gene. CDR3 length equals 12 residues. DNA of the CDR3: TGTGCCAGCAGCTTAGGGGCAGGTGAGCAGTTCTTC. Protein: CASSLGAGEQFF.

The chain links TRBV29-1 to TRBJ2-3; D remains unclear. This CDR3 is 12 amino acids long. Trimming took 2 bases from V and 0 from J, leaving 3 bases between them. The germline gives CDR1 SQVTM, CDR2 ANQGSEA. This CDR3 is CSVEPSTDTQYF. The DNA of the CDR3 is TGCAGCGTTGAACCGAGCACAGATACGCAGTATTTT.

V and J are TRBV23-1 and TRBJ1-3; 7 nucleotides agree with TRBD1. TRBV23-1 is noted as an ORF with a role that remains uncertain. The CDR3 spans 17 residues. The ends lost 3 bases at V and 2 bases at J; junction bases unmatched: 10. The DNA of the CDR3 is TGCGCCAGCAGTCAGGGGGGACAGCGGTACCCTGGAAACACCATATATTTT. This codes for CASSQGGQRYPGNTIYF.

On this clone itself: This sample includes further DNA sequences coding for the same CDR3. The chain links TRBV6-5 to TRBJ1-1; D not resolved. The length of the CDR3 is 13 residues. With 0 bases removed from V and 5 bases from J, the gap between germline ends came to 7 bases. The germline CDR1 and CDR2 sequences are MNHEY and SVGAGI. CDR3: CASSYSTGTEAFF. In DNA form, the CDR3 reads TGTGCCAGCAGTTACTCGACTGGTACTGAAGCTTTCTTT.

This clone appeared a few times. The sample holds other DNA sequences that translate to the same CDR3. The rearrangement links TRBV5-4 to TRBJ2-7; D call uncertain. The CDR3 covers 12 residues. V was pared by 1 base and J by 3 bases, with 5 bases between. The V gene's germline CDR1 is SGHNT and CDR2 YYREEE (reference sequence). CDR3 residues: CASSLPGYEQYF. The CDR3 DNA reads as TGTGCCAGCAGCTTGCCGGGCTACGAGCAGTACTTC.

V is TRBV28 and J is TRBJ2-7, with D hard to call. Germline V gene lookup returns CDR1 MDHEN and CDR2 SYDVKM. Trimming took off 2 bases at V and 7 bases at J, with 6 bases between the two ends. The CDR3 extends over 11 amino acids. The CDR3 bases are TGTGCCAGCAGTTTACTGGGTGAGCAGTACTTC. It translates to CASSLLGEQYF.

This clone turned up a few times. The V and J genes are TRBV29-1 and TRBJ1-1; D is unclear. The length of the CDR3 is 12 residues. The germline V gene has CDR1 SQVTM and CDR2 ANQGSEA. V was pared by 5 bases and J by 0 bases, with 7 bases between. The CDR3 coding sequence is TGCAGCGTTAGCGAAATGAACACTGAAGCTTTCTTT. As protein: CSVSEMNTEAFF.

This chain connects TRBV5-1 to TRBJ2-7, with D perhaps matching TRBD1 (5 bases). The CDR3 covers 14 residues. Germline V lookup: CDR1 SGHRS, CDR2 YFSETQ. V was cut by 2 bases and J by 5 bases, with 14 bases left in between. As DNA, the CDR3 is TGCGCCAGCAGCTTTTTTGCAGGGATCAACGAGCAGTACTTC. Its translation: CASSFFAGINEQYF.

This sequence joins TRBV6-4 and TRBJ1-2; D remains ambiguous. Germline assignment: CDR1 MRHNA and CDR2 SNTAGT. Trimming left V 3 bases short and J 2 bases short, with 13 bases between. CDR3 size: 15 residues. The CDR3 here is CASSEHPTENYGYTF. In DNA, the CDR3 is TGTGCCAGCAGTGAACACCCAACAGAAAACTATGGCTACACCTTC.

The rearrangement joins TRBV5-4 to TRBJ2-5; 9 nucleotides match TRBD1. J lost 3 bases, V lost 4 bases, and 7 bases had no gene match. This CDR3 has 15 amino acids. The germline CDR1 and CDR2 sequences are SGHNT and YYREEE (reference sequence). The CDR3 bases are TGTGCCAGCAGCATGGGACAGGGAGAAAAAGAGACCCAGTACTTC. Protein: CASSMGQGEKETQYF.

In its sample, this clone was seen a few times. This chain joins TRBV7-9 and TRBJ1-1; no clear D. The CDR3 is 13 residues long. The V gene's germline CDR1 is SEHNR and CDR2 FQNEAQ (reference sequence). V was trimmed by 5 bases and J by 1 base, leaving 8 bases between them. The CDR3 bases are TGTGCCAGCAGCGCTTTGTGGAACACTGAAGCTTTCTTT. It translates to CASSALWNTEAFF.

This chain connects TRBV7-2 to TRBJ2-5; no clear D gene. Germline V gene lookup returns CDR1 SGHTA and CDR2 FQGNSA. V was trimmed by 1 base and J by 1 base, leaving 7 bases between them. There are 14 residues in the CDR3. The CDR3 coding sequence is TGTGCCAGCAGCTTAGTGTCGCTCCAAGAGACCCAGTACTTC. Encoded protein: CASSLVSLQETQYF. Drawing the rest from reference TRBV7-2 and TRBJ2-5, the complete variable domain is GAGVSQSPSNKVTEKGKDVELRCDPISGHTALYWYRQSLGQGLEFLIYFQGNSAPDKSGLPSDRFSAERTGGSVSTLTIQRTQQEDSAVYLCASSLVSLQETQYFGPGTRLLVL.

V gene TRBV19 combines with J gene TRBJ1-2; D is undetermined. CDR3 length equals 14 residues. The V end was cut by 4 bases, the J end by 7 bases, with 16 bases between. CDR1 and CDR2 (germline): LNHDA, SQIVND (reference sequence). The CDR3 protein is CASSRAKVVSGYTF. The CDR3 DNA is TGTGCCAGTAGTAGGGCGAAGGTGGTTTCTGGCTACACCTTC.

V is TRBV7-2 and J is TRBJ2-1; D is perhaps TRBD2 (6 bases). The V gene lost 3 bases and the J gene lost 10 bases, with 10 bases spanning the gap. The CDR3 runs 12 residues. Germline assignment: CDR1 SGHTA and CDR2 FQGNSA. Written as DNA, the CDR3 is TGTGCCAGCAGCTTGGGGAGGACAGAGCAGTTCTTC. Its translation: CASSLGRTEQFF.

This clone was seen once. The rearrangement uses TRBV5-5 and TRBJ1-3; tentatively, D is TRBD1 (6 bases). Trimming removed 3 bases from V and 6 bases from J, with 13 bases in between. CDR1 is SGHKS and CDR2 is YYEKEE in the germline V gene (reference sequence). There are 14 residues in the CDR3. CDR3 protein: CASSYLQGLNTIYF. The CDR3 DNA reads TGTGCCAGCAGCTACCTACAGGGCTTAAACACCATATATTTT.

The gene calls are TRBV14 and TRBJ1-2, with a weak D call TRBD1 (5 bases). The CDR3 is 16 amino acids. Germline V gives CDR1 SGHDN, CDR2 FVKESK. V was pared by 4 bases and J by 4 bases, with 19 bases between. CDR3 protein: CASSPPGLARGYGYTF. DNA of the CDR3: TGTGCCAGCAGCCCCCCAGGGCTTGCTCGAGGCTATGGCTACACCTTC.

The CDR3 region has the DNA TGTGCCAGCAGCTTAGGGGTGGGATACACCGGGGAGCTGTTTTTT. It yields the protein CASSLGVGYTGELFF. The chain couples TRBV7-2 to TRBJ2-2, with D unclear. V dropped 1 base and J dropped 3 bases, with 9 bases sitting between them. The CDR3 runs 15 residues. The germline V gene has CDR1 SGHTA and CDR2 FQGNSA.

This rearrangement joins TRBV5-1 to TRBJ1-2; tentative D call: TRBD1 (5 bases). The germline CDR1 and CDR2 sequences are SGHRS and YFSETQ. The CDR3 is 14 amino acids. V was trimmed by 0 bases and J by 7 bases, leaving 13 bases between them. The CDR3 nucleotides read TGCGCCAGCAGCTTGGCCAGGGAGAGGAGTGGCTACACCTTC. Protein: CASSLARERSGYTF.

The chain joins TRBV6-6 to TRBJ1-1; D is uncertain. Per germline, CDR1 MNHNY and CDR2 SVGAGI (reference sequence). V was cut by 2 bases and J by 0 bases, with 7 bases left in between. The CDR3 consists of 14 residues. CDR3 in DNA: TGTGCCAGCAGTTACGGGATATTGAACACTGAAGCTTTCTTT. Translation gives CASSYGILNTEAFF.

The genes are TRBV6-5 and TRBJ2-3; tentative D call: TRBD1 (6 bases). CDR1 MNHEY and CDR2 SVGAGI come from the germline V gene. Between the trimmed V and J ends, which lost 4 bases and 11 bases, there was a span of 10 bases. The CDR3 has 11 residues. CDR3 amino acids: CASSSLDRQYF. CDR3 sequence (DNA): TGTGCCAGCAGTTCCCTGGACAGGCAGTATTTT.